These 17 T cell receptor beta chains came from one sample sequenced in a study of T cells expressing NK-cell markers. TCRdb re-called the 5' RACE reads and gives one entry per CDR3 protein, without DNA. The sample data list 350,000 to 450,000 distinct CDR3 sequences. What was sequenced was blood T cells: a sorted CD56 or NKG2C T cell subset, CD4+ or CD8+ T cells, or bulk PBMC T cells (not recorded which). These receptors came from a man aged 18-69 years in good health.

The chain links TRBV5-1 to TRBJ2-7; TCRdb proposes TRBD1, but this gene call is untestable without DNA. This CDR3 region has 14 residues. Per the germline V gene, CDR1 is SGHRS and CDR2 is YFSETQ. CDR3 sequence: CASSLADSYNEQYF.

J is TRBJ2-3 and V is TRBV20-1; the D call of TRBD2 rests on TCRdb alone, since no DNA is present to check it. This CDR3 comprises 17 residues. The V gene's germline CDR1 is DFQATT and CDR2 SNEGSKA (reference sequence). CDR3 region: CSAKSPGLGYSTDTQYF.

The rearrangement links TRBV7-9 to TRBJ1-4. Germline V lookup: CDR1 SEHNR, CDR2 FQNEAQ (reference sequence). CDR3 size: 13 residues. CDR3 sequence: CASSSGWARKLFF.

The chain recombines TRBV28 with TRBJ1-2. This CDR3 region has 17 residues. From germline, CDR1 is MDHEN and CDR2 SYDVKM. The CDR3 protein is CASSQFQPFQVGYGYTF.

This chain uses TRBV27 with TRBJ1-6. The CDR3 consists of 15 residues. The germline V gene encodes CDR1 MNHEY and CDR2 SMNVEV (reference sequence). The CDR3 region is CASSLEGEANSPLHF.

The genes are TRBV4-2 and TRBJ1-3; TCRdb's assignment of TRBD1 cannot be checked, as there is no DNA. CDR3 length: 16 residues. In germline, CDR1 is LGHNA, CDR2 YNFKEQ. The CDR3 protein is CASSQQTGQGRNTIYF.

The rearrangement links TRBV5-1 to TRBJ2-1; there is no DNA to check the TCRdb D call of TRBD1. Looked up from germline, CDR1 is SGHRS and CDR2 is YFSETQ. CDR3 length equals 16 residues. The CDR3 loop reads CASSTLIGTGYNEQFF.

CDR3 region: CATSRDLLSGGEETQYF. The rearrangement joins TRBV15 to TRBJ2-5; no DNA is available, so the TRBD2 call from TCRdb remains unchecked. Germline CDR1 and CDR2: LNHNV and YYDKDF (reference sequence). There are 17 residues in the CDR3.

The V and J genes are TRBV20-1 and TRBJ1-5; the D call of TRBD1 rests on TCRdb alone, since no DNA is present to check it. The CDR3 totals 14 residues. Looked up from germline, CDR1 is DFQATT and CDR2 is SNEGSKA (reference sequence). CDR3: CSARLDRVGQPQHF.

The V and J genes are TRBV12-2 and TRBJ1-5. TRBV12-2 is a known pseudogene. The CDR3 has 15 residues. The CDR3 loop reads CASRLEGRPNQPQHF.

The chain recombines TRBV5-1 with TRBJ1-6. Germline values: CDR1 SGHRS, CDR2 YFSETQ. This CDR3 region has 14 residues. CDR3 loop: CASSSGHLNSPLHF.

The rearrangement links TRBV7-9 to TRBJ2-2; no DNA is available, so the TRBD1 call from TCRdb remains unchecked. This CDR3 contains 17 residues. Looked up from germline, CDR1 is SEHNR and CDR2 is FQNEAQ (reference sequence). The CDR3 is CASAGTGGSTNTGELFF.

The V call is TRBV9, the J call TRBJ2-1; TCRdb outputs TRBD2, but without DNA this stays unchecked. Germline V gene data show CDR1 as SGDLS and CDR2 as YYNGEE. This CDR3 region has 16 residues. CDR3 protein: CASSVALRTSGGEQFF.

The J gene is TRBJ2-5, the V gene TRBV20-1; lacking DNA, the TRBD2 call made by TCRdb goes unchecked. The CDR3 has 14 residues. Germline V gives CDR1 DFQATT, CDR2 SNEGSKA (reference sequence). The CDR3 loop is CSALLAQYQETQYF.

The chain is built from TRBV10-3 and TRBJ1-2; the TCRdb D gene call, TRBD1, has no DNA to confirm it. CDR3 size: 13 residues. Germline lookup yields CDR1 ENHRY and CDR2 SYGVKD. CDR3: CAISEAPMGGYTF.

The rearrangement uses TRBV5-5 and TRBJ2-2; TCRdb outputs TRBD2, but without DNA this stays unchecked. The V gene's germline CDR1 is SGHKS and CDR2 YYEKEE (reference sequence). This CDR3 is built from 15 residues. The CDR3: CASSFTSVNTGELFF.

V is TRBV6-2 or TRBV6-3 and J is TRBJ1-2; no DNA is available, so the TRBD1 call from TCRdb remains unchecked. The CDR3 is 14 residues long. CDR1 MNHEY and CDR2 SVGEGT come from the germline V gene. CDR3 amino acids: CASSYRERSYGYTF.